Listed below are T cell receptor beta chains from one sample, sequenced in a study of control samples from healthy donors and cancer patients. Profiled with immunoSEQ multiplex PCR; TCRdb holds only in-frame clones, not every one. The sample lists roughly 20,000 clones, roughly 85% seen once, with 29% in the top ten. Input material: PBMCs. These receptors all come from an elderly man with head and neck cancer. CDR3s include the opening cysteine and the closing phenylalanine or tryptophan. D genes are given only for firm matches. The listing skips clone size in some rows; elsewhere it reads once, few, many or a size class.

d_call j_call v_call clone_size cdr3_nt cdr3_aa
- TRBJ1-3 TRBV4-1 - TGCGCCAGCAGCCAAGACTCGAGGGGACCCTACTCTGGAAACACCATATATTTT CASSQDSRGPYSGNTIYF
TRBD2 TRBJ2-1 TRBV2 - TGTGCCAGCAGTGAAGCGCGGGGCGGGAGGGCCTCCAATGAGCAGTTCTTC CASSEARGGRASNEQFF
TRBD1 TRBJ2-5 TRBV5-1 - TGCGCCAGCAGCTCATCGGACAGGGGAAGGGAGACCCAGTACTTC CASSSSDRGRETQYF
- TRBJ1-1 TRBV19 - TGTGCCAGTAAAATCGGGATTAGTTCGAACACTGAAGCTTTCTTT CASKIGISSNTEAFF
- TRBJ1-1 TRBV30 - TGTGCCTGGAGGCGCGGGACGGGCTTGGGAGCTTTCTTT CAWRRGTGLGAFF
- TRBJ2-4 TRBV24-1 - TGTGCCACCAGTGAAACAAGAACGGGGGACATTCAGTACTTC CATSETRTGDIQYF
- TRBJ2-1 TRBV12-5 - TGTGCTAGTGGTTTGGATACCCTAGAGGGGGGGACTTCACTTACCACTGACTACAATGAGCAGTTCTTC CASGLDTLEGGTSLTTDYNEQFF
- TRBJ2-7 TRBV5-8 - TGTGCCAGCAGCAGGGGCAGGGGAGCCTACGAGCAGTACTTC CASSRGRGAYEQYF
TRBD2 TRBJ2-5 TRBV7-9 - TGTGCCAGTGGACTAGCGGGAGGTGGAGAGACCCAGTACTTC CASGLAGGGETQYF
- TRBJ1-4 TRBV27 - TGTGCCAGCAGTCCCCGGGGGGGTACTAATGAAAAACTGTTTTTT CASSPRGGTNEKLFF
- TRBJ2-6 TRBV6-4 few TGTGCCAGCAGTGACTCGGGGAGAACTGGGGCCAACGTCCTGACTTTC CASSDSGRTGANVLTF
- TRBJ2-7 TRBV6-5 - TGTGCCAGCAGTTACGGCCCCGTGAGGGGGCAGTACTTC CASSYGPVRGQYF
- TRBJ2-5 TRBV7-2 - TGTGCCAGCAGCTTAGACAGGCAAGAGACCCAGTACTTC CASSLDRQETQYF
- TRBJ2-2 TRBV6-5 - TGTGCCAGCAGTTACCGTCTAGTGAACACCGGGGAGCTGTTTTTT CASSYRLVNTGELFF
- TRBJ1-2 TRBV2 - TGTGCCAGCAGCGATACTAACTATGGCTACACCTTC CASSDTNYGYTF
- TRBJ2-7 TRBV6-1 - TGTGCCAGCAGTGACGGGACATCCTACGAGCAGTACTTC CASSDGTSYEQYF
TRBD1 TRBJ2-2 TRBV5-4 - TGTGCCAGCAGCCTACGCCGGGACAGGGGTACCGGGGAGCTGTTTTTT CASSLRRDRGTGELFF
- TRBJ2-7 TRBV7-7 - TGTGCCAGCAGCTTAGGAGAAGGACATCGTGACGAGCAGTACTTC CASSLGEGHRDEQYF
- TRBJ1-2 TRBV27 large TGTGCCAGCAGTCCCCTGACGGCTAACTATGGCTACACCTTC CASSPLTANYGYTF
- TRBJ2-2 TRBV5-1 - TGCGCCAGCAGACAAAACACCGGGGAGCTGTTTTTT CASRQNTGELFF
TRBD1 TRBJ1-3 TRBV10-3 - TGTGCCCCCACGGGACAGGGGGCGTTGGGACACACCATATATTTT CAPTGQGALGHTIYF
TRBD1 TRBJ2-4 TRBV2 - TGTGCCAGTACCCGGGACAGGGAAAACATTCAGTACTTC CASTRDRENIQYF
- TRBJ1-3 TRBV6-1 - TGTGCCAGCAGTGTTACCGGGACCACGGGCGGAAACACCATATATTTT CASSVTGTTGGNTIYF
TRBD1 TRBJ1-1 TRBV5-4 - TGTGCCAGCAGCTACGGACAGGGGGGTGAAGCTTTCTTT CASSYGQGGEAFF
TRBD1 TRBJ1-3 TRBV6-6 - TGTGCCAGCAGAACGGACAGGGGGTTATCTGGAAACACCATATATTTT CASRTDRGLSGNTIYF
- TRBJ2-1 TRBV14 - TGTGCCAGCAGCCAAGTGTTCGGCGGAAGCTCCTACAATGAGCAGTTCTTC CASSQVFGGSSYNEQFF
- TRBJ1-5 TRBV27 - TGTGCCAGCAGACCGGCGGCTCTCAATCAGCCCCAGCATTTT CASRPAALNQPQHF
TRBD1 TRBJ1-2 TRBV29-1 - TGCAGCGTTGAAATACAGGGGGGCTATGGCTACACCTTC CSVEIQGGYGYTF
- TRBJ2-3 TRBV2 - TGTGCCAGCAGTGAAGACAGGTGGAACACAGATACGCAGTATTTT CASSEDRWNTDTQYF
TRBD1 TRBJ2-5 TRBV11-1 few TGTGCCAGCAGCTTGGGACAGGGATACCAAGAGACCCAGTACTTC CASSLGQGYQETQYF
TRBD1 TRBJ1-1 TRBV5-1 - TGCGCCAGCAGCTTACAGGGGATAGACACTGAAGCTTTCTTT CASSLQGIDTEAFF
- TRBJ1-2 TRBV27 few TGTGCCAGCAGTCCCCTGGGCTATGGCTACACCTTC CASSPLGYGYTF
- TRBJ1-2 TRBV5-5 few TGTGCCAGCAGCTTGGCAGTCAACTCCGACTATGGCTACACCTTC CASSLAVNSDYGYTF
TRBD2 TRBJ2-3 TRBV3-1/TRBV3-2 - TGTGCCAGAAGTTTACTGGTAGCGGGAGCCCCAGATACGCAGTATTTT CARSLLVAGAPDTQYF
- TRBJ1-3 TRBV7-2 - TGTGCCAGCAGCACCTACTTAGGCTCTGGAAACACCATATATTTT CASSTYLGSGNTIYF
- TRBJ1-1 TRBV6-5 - TGTGCCAGCAGACCGGGACATCTGAACACTGAAGCTTTCTTT CASRPGHLNTEAFF
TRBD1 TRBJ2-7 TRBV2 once TGTGCCAGCAGTGAAGGGACAGGGGGGGTAATCCACGAGCAGTACTTC CASSEGTGGVIHEQYF
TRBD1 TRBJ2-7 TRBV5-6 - TGTGCCAGCAGGACCGGGACAGGGGGCAACTACGAGCAGTACTTC CASRTGTGGNYEQYF
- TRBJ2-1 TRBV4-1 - TGCGCCAGCAGCCAAGATCAGGGGAAAGGGGCCTCCTACAATGAGCAGTTCTTC CASSQDQGKGASYNEQFF
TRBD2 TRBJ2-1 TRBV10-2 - TGCGCCAGCAGTACGCGGGAGGTTGGTTCCTACAATGAGCAGTTCTTC CASSTREVGSYNEQFF